This T cell receptor (beta chain) was found in a study of PD-L1 blockade in urothelial cancer. In the study overall: In the patient group, about 90% of the roughly 30 were males with bladder-origin urothelial cancer. Investigators checked blood 3 weeks (second dose) and 6 weeks after treatment start.

Synthetically made TCR analog templates were put into each PCR as spikes. The protocol was immunoSEQ multiplex PCR, while the TCRdb copy is restricted to in-frame clones and leaves out a portion. The sample contains roughly 95,000 clones, roughly 84% of which appear only once. CDR1 is SGDLS and CDR2 is YYNGEE in the germline V gene. CDR3 length equals 14 residues. The V and J ends lost 3 bases and 9 bases respectively, with 16 bases between them. The time point here: pretreatment peripheral blood. Every patient provided from 1 to 8 samples, collected pretreatment and on-treatment. The sequences come from PBMCs, collected around atezolizumab (anti-PD-L1) treatment. The clonotype originates from a man aged 55 to 70 with urothelial cancer. The rearrangement uses TRBV9 and TRBJ1-3; possible D gene TRBD1, 6 bases. CDR3 nucleotide sequence: TGTGCCAGCAGCGAGGACAGTAGGTCGGGCACCATATATTTT. The encoded protein is CASSEDSRSGTIYF. Based on the CDR3 plus reference TRBV9 and TRBJ1-3, the full variable domain is DSGVTQTPKHLITATGQRVTLRCSPRSGDLSVYWYQQSLDQGLQFLIQYYNGEERAKGNILERFSAQQFPDLHSELNLSSLELGDSALYFCASSEDSRSGTIYFGEGSWLTVV.